The TCR beta chain under discussion was sequenced for a study of blood T cell repertoires in COVID-19 (dated by TCRdb to 2018 to 2021). Broadly, across the study: Samples from collaborators originated in the United States, Italy and Spain and spanned both the acute and convalescent phases of COVID-19. The material from the prospective study consisted of cDNA or gDNA derived from T cells, B-cell-depleted T cells, or PBMCs. Subjects who had been exposed to COVID-19, were actively infected with it, or had recovered from it provided the deeply sampled blood TCRbeta repertoires that made up the dataset. The repertoires were made available in a free public database intended to serve as a resource for research on the immune response to SARS-CoV-2. The samples were drawn from two sources: the first 160 participants of the ongoing ImmuneRACE study, and 950 to 1,500 subjects contributed by 6 global collaborators. A de-identified subject ID, COVID-19 status, age in years and sex were almost always included in the sample metadata. Where available, HLA class I and class II types were taken from metadata supplied by the sample provider and were not determined by assay-based typing. Study-level results and caveats: The quantity of clinical and demographic metadata differed by source and by participant and was supplied without curation.

TCRbeta CDR3 regions were amplified from genomic DNA by means of the immunoSEQ Assay, a bias-controlled multiplex PCR. In the paper's pipeline: The number of nucleated cells in each sample was estimated by amplification of reference gene primers within the assay. To quantify the absolute abundance of each unique TCRbeta CDR3 rearrangement, sequence reads were collapsed and filtered. Productive Simpson clonality was computed per sample as the square root of Simpson's diversity index over productive rearrangements. TCRdb limited this immuneACCESS table to in-frame rearrangements with V and J called. A share of clones is missing; checked studies link under half to unresolved V genes, and the rest is unexplained. Clone size and V and J calls were adopted from that table, with D and trimming inferred from the DNA. For this sample the table gives around 320,000 clones, of which roughly 85% were detected only once. Clones ranked in the top ten supply approximately 7.6% of the sample.

The CDR3 numbers 10 residues from cysteine through phenylalanine. Solely the CDR3 DNA is kept, with 30 bases framed from the first base. V is cut by 1 base and J by 8 bases, and the space between the germline ends is 5 bases. Looking up the germline V gene (reference sequence) yields CDR1 DFQATT and CDR2 SNEGSKA. As to this clone: Its antigen is still unknown. No much larger clone is present one base from it, and per-base qualities are unavailable.

Collaborating institutions collected whole blood in K2EDTA tubes following their own protocols. For TCRbeta analysis, collaborator samples were shipped as frozen whole blood, as isolated PBMCs, or as DNA extracted from either sample type. Sequenced sample: peripheral blood. The TCR comes from a human donor in a cohort sampled during active COVID-19. The chain was built from TRBV20-1 and TRBJ1-1, with the D gene not clear enough to name. The nucleotides read TGCAGTGCTAGAGGACAAGAAGCTTTCTTT. Translated, it gives CSARGQEAFF.